These 21 T cell receptor beta chains were sequenced from one sample in a study of cytomegalovirus exposure and HLA in healthy donors. The PCR contained 60 Vbeta and 13 Jbeta primers. The data were produced by immunoSEQ multiplex PCR, yet TCRdb's version contains in-frame clones alone and is incomplete. Altogether 70,000 to 100,000 clones are present, under 90% being singletons, with the ten largest covering about 30%. Sequenced input: PBMCs. The receptors were sampled from a man aged 50 to 60 in good health and CMV-seropositive.

The chain employs TRBV6-5 and TRBJ1-2; TRBD1 matches 7 bases. This CDR3 region has 13 residues. V shed 8 bases, J shed 4 bases, and the junction held 7 bases outside the gene matches. Germline loops: CDR1 MNHEY, CDR2 SVGAGI. The CDR3 here is CASAAGTAYGYTF. The CDR3 DNA reads as TGTGCCAGCGCCGCCGGGACAGCCTATGGCTACACCTTC.

This sequence joins TRBV7-2 and TRBJ2-1; 12 bases fit TRBD2. J was trimmed by 2 bases and V by 1 base; bases with no gene match: 0. The CDR3 has 16 amino acids. The germline gives CDR1 SGHTA, CDR2 FQGNSA. This chain's CDR3 is CASSLGTSGTYNEQFF. The CDR3 DNA reads TGTGCCAGCAGCTTAGGGACTAGCGGGACCTACAATGAGCAGTTCTTC.

The V and J genes are TRBV5-6 and TRBJ1-1, with TRBD1 as a possible D gene (5 bases). Trimming removed 5 bases from V and 3 bases from J, with 17 bases in between. Per the germline V gene, CDR1 is SGHDT and CDR2 is YYEEEE. This CDR3 comprises 15 residues. The CDR3 nucleotides are TGTGCCAGCAGTCCGCTCAGGGCGATGGACACTGAAGCTTTCTTT. Translated: CASSPLRAMDTEAFF.

This clone was counted only a few times. The CDR3 sequence is CARHEVGDSPLHF. The CDR3 DNA is TGTGCCCGTCACGAGGTCGGCGATTCACCCCTCCACTTT. J is TRBJ1-6 and V is TRBV2; unclear D gene. Looked up from germline, CDR1 is SNHLY and CDR2 is FYNNEI. The CDR3 sequence is 13 residues long. Trimming pared 11 bases from V and 8 bases from J, leaving 16 bases between.

The chain recombines TRBV28 with TRBJ1-1; 12 bases match TRBD1. Germline lookup yields CDR1 MDHEN and CDR2 SYDVKM. J gave up 3 bases and V 6 bases, and 5 bases lay outside the gene matches. The CDR3 is made up of 15 amino acids. The CDR3 sequence: CASSPGTGGHTEAFF. CDR3 nucleotide sequence: TGTGCCAGCAGCCCGGGGACAGGGGGCCACACTGAAGCTTTCTTT.

The genes are TRBV2 and TRBJ2-1, with D hard to call. With 7 bases removed from V and 8 bases from J, the gap between germline ends came to 12 bases. Germline V gene lookup returns CDR1 SNHLY and CDR2 FYNNEI. The CDR3 is 12 residues long. The CDR3 region is CASTGYNDEQFF. The CDR3 region has the DNA TGTGCCAGCACAGGATACAACGATGAGCAGTTCTTC.

J is TRBJ1-6 and V is TRBV5-5, with D possibly matching TRBD1 (6 bases). The CDR3 contains 13 residues. The ends were cut back, 2 bases at V and 9 bases at J, with 9 bases in the middle. CDR1 SGHKS and CDR2 YYEKEE come from the germline V gene (reference sequence). DNA of the CDR3: TGTGCCAGCAGCTTAGCAGGGGTTTCACCCCTCCACTTT. Protein product: CASSLAGVSPLHF.

The table lists this clone with a count of one. Different DNA sequences within this sample yield the same CDR3. The chain links TRBV6-5 to TRBJ2-7; D possibly corresponds to TRBD1 (5 bases). The CDR3 sequence is 13 residues long. The V end lost 5 bases, the J end lost 4 bases, and 12 bases lay between the germline ends. CDR1 and CDR2 from the germline V gene are MNHEY and SVGAGI. The CDR3 nucleotides read TGTGCCAGCAGTCAAGGGGTGGGGTACGAGCAGTACTTC. It yields the protein CASSQGVGYEQYF.

This rearrangement joins TRBV7-2 to TRBJ2-7; TRBD2 matches at 7 bases. Germline values: CDR1 SGHTA, CDR2 FQGNSA. The V segment lost 2 bases and the J segment 1 base; nucleotides outside the gene matches: 5. This CDR3 region has 15 residues. Written as DNA, the CDR3 is TGTGCCAGCAGCTTAATAGCGGGTTCTTCCTACGAGCAGTACTTC. Amino acid sequence: CASSLIAGSSYEQYF. The whole variable domain, remainder taken from reference TRBV7-2 and TRBJ2-7, is GAGVSQSPSNKVTEKGKDVELRCDPISGHTALYWYRQSLGQGLEFLIYFQGNSAPDKSGLPSDRFSAERTGGSVSTLTIQRTQQEDSAVYLCASSLIAGSSYEQYFGPGTRLTVT.

The chain carries TRBV27 and TRBJ2-1; weak D call: TRBD1 (6 bases). V gave up 8 bases and J gave up 10 bases, with 12 bases separating them. The CDR3 totals 11 residues. CDR1 is MNHEY, CDR2 SMNVEV, per germline (reference sequence). The CDR3 region is CASRTGTEQFF. The CDR3 nucleotides are TGTGCCAGCCGCACTGGGACAGAGCAGTTCTTC.

This clone appeared once. The chain links TRBV7-2 to TRBJ2-7, with D possibly TRBD2 on 6 matching bases. Trimming stripped 4 bases from V and 2 bases from J, with 12 bases between. The CDR3 has 14 residues. Germline V gives CDR1 SGHTA, CDR2 FQGNSA. The CDR3 region is CASSSGLSTYEQYF. The DNA of the CDR3 is TGTGCCAGCAGCTCGGGACTTAGCACCTACGAGCAGTACTTC.

Regarding this clone: The junction departs from the called germline gene at one end, perhaps through a read error. This chain connects TRBV29-1 to TRBJ2-6; 7 bases agree with TRBD1. CDR3 length: 15 residues. From germline, CDR1 is SQVTM and CDR2 ANQGSEA. CDR3 region: CSVILQGSGANGLTF. CDR3 bases: TGCAGCGTTATTTTACAGGGGTCTGGGGCCAACGGCCTGACTTTC.

The chain recombines TRBV19 with TRBJ1-1, with D possibly TRBD1 on 5 matching bases. CDR1 and CDR2 from the germline V gene are LNHDA and SQIVND (reference sequence). The CDR3 sequence is 12 residues long. V lost 7 bases and J 6 bases, leaving 12 bases between the germline ends. The CDR3 bases are TGTGCCAGTAATCAGGGAAGGTCTGAAGCTTTCTTT. This sequence encodes CASNQGRSEAFF. Full variable domain (missing parts from reference TRBV19 and TRBJ1-1): DGGITQSPKYLFRKEGQNVTLSCEQNLNHDAMYWYRQDPGQGLRLIYYSQIVNDFQKGDIAEGYSVSREKKESFPLTVTSAQKNPTAFYLCASNQGRSEAFFGQGTRLTVV.

In nucleotides, the CDR3 is TGTGCCAGCAGAGGCGGGCCGGGAGGGTTGACCCAGTACTTC. Its protein product is CASRGGPGGLTQYF. V usage is TRBV7-6 and J usage is TRBJ2-5, with TRBD2 matching 8 bases. The CDR3 is 14 residues long. With V trimmed by 6 bases and J by 7 bases, 10 bases remained unmatched. Looked up from germline, CDR1 is SGHVS and CDR2 is FNYEAQ.

The genes are TRBV7-9 and TRBJ2-7; 9 bases fit TRBD1. Germline CDR1 is SEHNR and CDR2 is FQNEAQ (reference sequence). The CDR3 is made up of 16 amino acids. V dropped 5 bases and J dropped 3; count of bases not matched to a gene: 11. CDR3 sequence reads: CASSQDLWGQGYEQYF. CDR3 DNA: TGTGCCAGCAGCCAAGATCTGTGGGGACAGGGCTACGAGCAGTACTTC. Full variable domain (rest looked up from reference TRBV7-9 and TRBJ2-7): DTGVSQNPRHKITKRGQNVTFRCDPISEHNRLYWYRQTLGQGPEFLTYFQNEAQLEKSRLLSDRFSAERPKGSFSTLEIQRTEQGDSAMYLCASSQDLWGQGYEQYFGPGTRLTVT.

This rearrangement joins TRBV7-2 to TRBJ1-5, with 7 nucleotides matching TRBD1. The CDR3 extends over 14 amino acids. Germline CDR1 and CDR2: SGHTA and FQGNSA. The V gene end was trimmed by 1 base and the J gene end by 4 bases; junction bases not matched to a gene: 1. For the CDR3, the DNA is TGTGCCAGCAGCTTAGGACAGGGAAATCAGCCCCAGCATTTT. This codes for CASSLGQGNQPQHF.

The V call is TRBV5-1, the J call TRBJ2-1, with TRBD2 as a possible D gene (5 bases). The CDR3 has 16 residues. The V end lost 2 bases, the J end lost 8 bases, and 20 bases lay between the germline ends. Germline V gene lookup returns CDR1 SGHRS and CDR2 YFSETQ. The CDR3 sequence is CASSFPSERARHEQFF. The CDR3 DNA sequence: TGCGCCAGCAGCTTTCCCAGCGAGAGGGCCAGACATGAGCAGTTCTTC. Complete variable domain (other parts from reference TRBV5-1 and TRBJ2-1): KAGVTQTPRYLIKTRGQQVTLSCSPISGHRSVSWYQQTPGQGLQFLFEYFSETQRNKGNFPGRFSGRQFSNSRSEMNVSTLELGDSALYLCASSFPSERARHEQFFGPGTRLTVL.

V is TRBV5-1 and J is TRBJ2-3; D is perhaps TRBD2 (5 bases). Per germline, CDR1 SGHRS and CDR2 YFSETQ. The V end was cut by 6 bases, the J end by 4 bases, with 15 bases between. The CDR3 is 14 amino acids. CDR3 in amino acids: CASKRAVEADTQYF. The CDR3 DNA reads TGCGCCAGCAAAAGGGCCGTGGAGGCAGATACGCAGTATTTT.

This clone came up a few times. The rearrangement links TRBV11-2 to TRBJ2-3; D is ambiguous. Trimming cost V 4 bases and J 2 bases, with 4 bases left between them. CDR1 is SGHAT and CDR2 is FQNNGV in the germline V gene. CDR3 length equals 12 residues. The CDR3: CASSWLTDTQYF. In DNA, the CDR3 is TGTGCCAGCAGCTGGCTCACAGATACGCAGTATTTT.

This chain connects TRBV5-1 to TRBJ2-5; tentatively, D is TRBD1 (5 bases). The CDR3 totals 16 residues. Germline values: CDR1 SGHRS, CDR2 YFSETQ. The ends were cut back, 5 bases at V and 0 bases at J, with 17 bases in the middle. CDR3 nucleotide sequence: TGCGCCAGCAGGGTCCGAACAGGACAAAACCAAGAGACCCAGTACTTC. Its translation: CASRVRTGQNQETQYF.

This chain links TRBV19 with TRBJ2-7, with D maybe TRBD2 (5 bases). There are 13 residues in the CDR3. V was shortened by 3 bases and J by 4 bases, with 10 bases between the two germline ends. CDR1 is LNHDA and CDR2 is SQIVND in the germline V gene (reference sequence). CDR3: CASSIPGEYEQYF. CDR3 DNA sequence: TGTGCCAGTAGTATCCCCGGGGAGTACGAGCAGTACTTC.